This entry features one T cell receptor (beta chain) sequence. Its antigen is undetermined. This sample is part of a study of beta chain features in type 1 diabetes. Overall study findings and caveats: When VDJ junctions were examined, type 1 diabetes patients showed fewer insertions and more deletions.

Sorting of CD4+ naive, central memory, regulatory and stem cell-like memory cells was performed via CD45RO/CCR7/CD25/CD127/CD95/CD27. Sorted populations all had greater than 95% purity. What was sequenced were expressed TCRB transcripts, since all of the isolated RNA had been reverse transcribed. Clones were sequenced by immunoSEQ multiplex PCR, and TCRdb holds only the in-frame ones, with some missing. Among 200,000 to 250,000 clones listed, roughly 14% were seen once. Germline-derived CDR1 and CDR2 are KGHSH and LQKENI. Trimming stripped 2 bases from V and 5 bases from J, with 16 bases between. The CDR3 has 15 residues.

This chain uses TRBV18 with TRBJ2-7, with D uncertain. The receptor was isolated from a middle-aged woman in good health. Material: naive CD4+ T cells from blood. CDR3 loop: CASSPAGPSANEQYF. The CDR3 DNA is TGTGCCAGCTCACCAGCAGGCCCCTCAGCCAACGAGCAGTACTTC. The complete variable domain, with remaining parts taken from reference TRBV18 and TRBJ2-7, reads NAGVMQNPRHLVRRRGQEARLRCSPMKGHSHVYWYRQLPEEGLKFMVYLQKENIIDESGMPKERFSAEFPKEGPSILRIQQVVRGDSAAYFCASSPAGPSANEQYFGPGTRLTVT.